The 16 T cell receptor beta chains below come from one sample, sequenced in a study of CD8 T cells in ankylosing spondylitis. TCRdb processed the 5' RACE reads anew with MiXCR; each CDR3 protein has one entry. In the table there are 200,000 to 250,000 distinct CDR3 sequences, about 17% of which are singletons. Overall study findings and caveats: A motif in TCR beta, a set of several highly homologous variants, appeared characteristic of ankylosing spondylitis blood.

These receptors' antigens are unknown. What was sequenced was blood, either unsorted or a sorted T cell fraction (not recorded which). Receptors originate from a male donor with ankylosing spondylitis.

This clonotype was observed many times. The genes are TRBV12-3 or TRBV12-4 and TRBJ2-1; the D gene is possibly TRBD2 (5 bases). V was clipped by 7 bases and J by 13 bases, with 14 bases between them. The CDR3 extends over 11 amino acids. The CDR3 region has the DNA TGTGCCAGCAAGGCGCCCGGGGTACAGTTCTTC. Protein sequence: CASKAPGVQFF.

This clonotype was seen a handful of times. The CDR3 protein is CASSLTPSGGGTDTQYF. CDR3 coding DNA: TGCGCCAGCAGCCTAACCCCTAGCGGGGGCGGCACAGATACGCAGTATTTT. The gene calls are TRBV5-1 and TRBJ2-3; TRBD2 agrees at 10 bases. Germline V gene lookup returns CDR1 SGHRS and CDR2 YFSETQ. V gave up 4 bases and J gave up 1 base; unmatched junction bases: 9. The CDR3 extends over 17 amino acids.

In its sample, this clonotype was seen a few times. The rearrangement joins TRBV12-3 or TRBV12-4 to TRBJ2-7; D might be TRBD1 or TRBD2, each matching 5 bases. The CDR3 loop spans 14 amino acids. V dropped 6 bases and J dropped 7 bases, with 19 bases sitting between them. CDR3 sequence: CASSPTGTTSEQYF. In DNA, the CDR3 is TGTGCCAGCAGCCCGACCGGGACCACTAGTGAGCAGTACTTC.

The V and J genes are TRBV20-1 and TRBJ1-2; D is uncertain. This CDR3 region has 13 residues. Germline CDR1 DFQATT, CDR2 SNEGSKA (reference sequence). The germline V and J ends were trimmed by 6 bases and 8 bases, with 19 bases remaining between them. The CDR3 DNA follows: TGCAGTGCCCGTGAGGGTACGGGTTGGGGCTACACCTTC. It yields the protein CSAREGTGWGYTF.

This clonotype was found many times. This rearrangement joins TRBV28 to TRBJ1-4, with no clear D. Germline values: CDR1 MDHEN, CDR2 SYDVKM. The CDR3 totals 17 residues. V was cut by 5 bases and J by 2 bases, with 18 bases left in between. CDR3 loop: CASSARLGKSTNEKLFF. DNA of the CDR3: TGTGCCAGCAGTGCCCGATTGGGGAAATCTACTAATGAAAAACTGTTTTTT.

This clonotype was counted a few times. J is TRBJ2-5 and V is TRBV6-5, with TRBD1 as a possible D gene (6 bases). The CDR3 is 13 amino acids. Trimming cost V 2 bases and J 2 bases, with 6 bases left between them. In germline, CDR1 is MNHEY, CDR2 SVGAGI. CDR3 in DNA: TGTGCCAGCAGTTACGGACAGCAAGAGACCCAGTACTTC. Protein: CASSYGQQETQYF.

For this clonotype: At one end, the junction sequence differs from germline, possibly due to a read error. The V call is TRBV12-3 or TRBV12-4, the J call TRBJ2-1; 10 bases agree with TRBD1. The CDR3 loop spans 18 amino acids. CDR3 region: CACSLPLDGTGDYNEQFF. The CDR3 DNA reads as TGTGCCTGCAGTTTACCGCTCGATGGGACAGGGGACTACAATGAGCAGTTCTTC.

The rearrangement joins TRBV5-1 to TRBJ2-7; 7 bases fit TRBD2. The CDR3 runs 14 residues. Germline V CDR1 and CDR2: SGHRS, YFSETQ. V lost 2 bases and J lost 2; bases outside the gene matches: 4. The CDR3 region is CASSFWGGTYEQYF. DNA of the CDR3: TGCGCCAGCAGCTTTTGGGGGGGTACCTACGAGCAGTACTTC.

The chain recombines TRBV14 with TRBJ2-1; 7 bases line up with TRBD2. CDR3 length: 14 amino acids. The junction had 6 bases not matched to a gene; V was cut back by 4 bases and J by 6 bases. Germline-derived CDR1 and CDR2 are SGHDN and FVKESK. The CDR3 coding sequence is TGTGCCAGCAGCCTCCGCGGGAGTGGCAATGAGCAGTTCTTC. This gives the protein CASSLRGSGNEQFF.

The chain recombines TRBV7-9 with TRBJ2-7; D gene ambiguous. The V gene's germline CDR1 is SEHNR and CDR2 FQNEAQ (reference sequence). This CDR3 is built from 14 residues. V lost 1 base to trimming and J lost 3 bases, with 10 bases between them. As DNA, the CDR3 is TGTGCCAGCAGCTTAGTCCTCAGAAACTACGAGCAGTACTTC. Its protein is CASSLVLRNYEQYF.

V is TRBV20-1 and J is TRBJ2-1, with D hard to call. Germline V gives CDR1 DFQATT, CDR2 SNEGSKA (reference sequence). Deletions cut 7 bases from V and 6 bases from J, with 16 bases between. The CDR3 runs to 13 residues. The CDR3 DNA sequence: TGCAGTGGGGTTTCCCCCACGATCAATGAGCAGTTCTTC. Protein: CSGVSPTINEQFF.

J is TRBJ2-5 and V is TRBV20-1; a possible D gene is TRBD2 (5 bases). V shed 0 bases and J shed 1 base, with 18 bases lying between them. Germline CDR1 and CDR2: DFQATT and SNEGSKA (reference sequence). The CDR3 is 17 residues long. CDR3 sequence (DNA): TGCAGTGCTAGAGATCATTTGGGAGCTACCCTCCAAGAGACCCAGTACTTC. Its translation is CSARDHLGATLQETQYF.

Ten or more counts support this clonotype. The chain links TRBV29-1 to TRBJ2-1, with TRBD2 identical over 8 bases. The CDR3 covers 11 residues. Losses at the gene ends were 6 bases for V and 8 bases for J; bases not matched to a gene: 3. CDR1 and CDR2 from the germline V gene are SQVTM and ANQGSEA. CDR3 sequence (DNA): TGCAGCGTGACTAGCGTAGATGAGCAGTTCTTC. It specifies CSVTSVDEQFF.

The chain couples TRBV29-1 to TRBJ2-1, with 12 bases fitting TRBD2. The V segment lost 7 bases and the J segment 7 bases; nucleotides outside the gene matches: 5. Germline V lookup: CDR1 SQVTM, CDR2 ANQGSEA. There are 13 residues in the CDR3. CDR3 nucleotide sequence: TGCAGCGCAGGACTAGCGGGAACAAATGAGCAGTTCTTC. It specifies CSAGLAGTNEQFF.

In this sample, this clonotype turned up a few times. This rearrangement joins TRBV2 to TRBJ2-1; 13 nucleotides agree with TRBD2. Germline values: CDR1 SNHLY, CDR2 FYNNEI. The CDR3 is 16 residues long. The junction had 6 bases not matched to a gene; V was cut back by 0 bases and J by 10 bases. The CDR3, as DNA: TGTGCCAGCAGTGAAGCGCTTCAGGGACTAGCGGGGGAGCAGTTCTTC. It specifies CASSEALQGLAGEQFF.

This clonotype was observed a few times. At one boundary the junction diverges from the germline segment, which might be a read error. The chain combines TRBV29-1 with TRBJ2-7, with D possibly called TRBD1 or TRBD2 (6 bases each). The CDR3 totals 12 residues. Germline CDR1 SQVTM, CDR2 ANQGSEA. The CDR3 coding sequence is TGCAGCGTAGGGGGGAGCTCCTACGAGCAGGACTTC. Its translation: CSVGGSSYEQDF.